The 28 T cell receptor beta chains below come from one sample, sequenced in a study of shared clonotypes between healthy human individuals. Profiling relied on immunoSEQ multiplex PCR, and the TCRdb table lists in-frame clones only, not all of them. The data show over a million clones, roughly 96% seen once. The specimen was naive CD4+ T cells sorted from blood. Subset specified: CD45RA+ positively selected. The receptors derive from a man aged 30 to 39 in good health.

The rearrangement uses TRBV7-8 and TRBJ2-1; D is undetermined. Germline V lookup: CDR1 SGHVS, CDR2 FQNEAQ. The CDR3 length is 14 residues. V was trimmed by 5 bases and J by 0 bases, leaving 8 bases between them. CDR3 region: CASSQISSYNEQFF. The CDR3 DNA sequence: TGTGCCAGCAGCCAGATTAGCTCCTACAATGAGCAGTTCTTC. Filled out from reference TRBV7-8 and TRBJ2-1, the complete variable domain reads GAGVSQSPRYKVAKRGQDVALRCDPISGHVSLFWYQQALGQGPEFLTYFQNEAQLDKSGLPSDRFFAERPEGSVSTLKIQRTQQEDSAVYLCASSQISSYNEQFFGPGTRLTVL.

This clone was seen just once. This chain links TRBV4-2 with TRBJ2-7, with 10 bases that match TRBD2. CDR1 and CDR2 from the germline V gene are LGHNA and YNFKEQ. CDR3 size: 19 residues. V lost 1 base, J lost 1 base, and 13 bases stayed unmatched. In nucleotides, the CDR3 is TGTGCCAGCAGCCAAGGGGGTCGGACTAGCGGACTCCCTTCCTACGAGCAGTACTTC. As protein: CASSQGGRTSGLPSYEQYF.

The V and J genes are TRBV7-6 and TRBJ2-1, with D perhaps matching TRBD1 or TRBD2 (5 bases each). CDR1 is SGHVS and CDR2 is FNYEAQ in the germline V gene. Between the trimmed V and J ends, which lost 5 bases and 5 bases, there was a span of 10 bases. The CDR3 runs 13 residues. Here the CDR3 reads CASSLWDDNEQFF. The CDR3 coding sequence is TGTGCCAGCAGCCTCTGGGACGACAATGAGCAGTTCTTC.

The chain is built from TRBV18 and TRBJ1-2; possible D gene TRBD1, 5 bases. Deletions cut 3 bases from V and 0 bases from J, with 14 bases between. The CDR3 covers 16 residues. Germline CDR1 is KGHSH and CDR2 is LQKENI. The CDR3 is CASSPGPQGANYGYTF. The CDR3 DNA reads as TGTGCCAGCTCACCGGGCCCCCAGGGAGCTAACTATGGCTACACCTTC.

The rearrangement joins TRBV7-2 to TRBJ2-3; no firm D call. The germline CDR1 and CDR2 sequences are SGHTA and FQGNSA. The CDR3 has 16 amino acids. V was clipped by 5 bases and J by 4 bases, with 19 bases between them. CDR3 nucleotides: TGTGCCAGCAGCCTTACAAGGACGAGGAGCGCAGATACGCAGTATTTT. It translates to CASSLTRTRSADTQYF.

Here the CDR3 reads CASTPPGQLNQPQHF. The CDR3 region has the DNA TGTGCCAGTACCCCCCCCGGCCAGTTAAATCAGCCCCAGCATTTT. The rearrangement joins TRBV19 to TRBJ1-5; D is unresolved. CDR1 and CDR2 from the germline V gene are LNHDA and SQIVND (reference sequence). Deletions cut 7 bases from V and 4 bases from J, with 17 bases between. The CDR3 totals 15 residues. Using reference TRBV19 and TRBJ1-5 for the parts outside the CDR3, the full variable domain is DGGITQSPKYLFRKEGQNVTLSCEQNLNHDAMYWYRQDPGQGLRLIYYSQIVNDFQKGDIAEGYSVSREKKESFPLTVTSAQKNPTAFYLCASTPPGQLNQPQHFGDGTRLSIL.

This clone was recorded a few times. The chain has TRBV7-9 and TRBJ1-4, with D maybe TRBD1 (5 bases). Trimming removed 2 bases at V and 7 bases at J, with 5 bases between. CDR3 size: 12 residues. Germline V gene data show CDR1 as SEHNR and CDR2 as FQNEAQ (reference sequence). CDR3 sequence: CASSLQGEKLFF. CDR3 nucleotide sequence: TGTGCCAGCAGCTTACAGGGTGAAAAACTGTTTTTT.

The rearrangement joins TRBV10-1 to TRBJ2-2, with 14 bases identical to TRBD2. V lost 5 bases and J lost 7; bases outside the gene matches: 6. CDR3 length: 16 amino acids. Looked up from germline, CDR1 is WNHNN and CDR2 is SYGVQD (reference sequence). The DNA for the CDR3 is TGCGCCAGCAGTAGGACTAGCGGGAGGTCAGTCGGGGAGCTGTTTTTT. Translating it yields CASSRTSGRSVGELFF.

The gene calls are TRBV5-8 and TRBJ2-2; D is perhaps TRBD2 (5 bases). CDR3 length: 13 residues. V was trimmed by 0 bases and J by 6 bases, leaving 6 bases between them. Germline CDR1 and CDR2: SGHTS and YDEGEE. CDR3 in amino acids: CASSLVRAGELFF. The CDR3 DNA reads TGTGCCAGCAGCTTGGTGAGGGCCGGGGAGCTGTTTTTT.

The chain combines TRBV5-1 with TRBJ2-5; TRBD2 might be the D (5 bases). This CDR3 comprises 18 residues. Germline CDR1 reads SGHRS; CDR2 reads YFSETQ. V was shortened by 6 bases and J by 1 base, with 25 bases between the two germline ends. CDR3 loop: CASILSPPTRETQETQYF. For the CDR3, the DNA is TGCGCCAGCATCCTCTCGCCCCCCACTAGGGAAACCCAAGAGACCCAGTACTTC.

This chain links TRBV6-5 with TRBJ1-2, with a possible D match to TRBD1 (6 bases). Trimming took off 5 bases at V and 4 bases at J, with 14 bases between the two ends. This CDR3 region has 14 residues. Germline CDR1 reads MNHEY; CDR2 reads SVGAGI. The CDR3 bases are TGTGCCAGCAGTCTCGCTGGGGGCGGCTATGGCTACACCTTC. Translated: CASSLAGGGYGYTF.

Turning to this clone: Within the sample, other DNA sequences also encode this same CDR3. V and J are TRBV28 and TRBJ1-5; D is undetermined. V was cut by 2 bases and J by 2 bases, with 4 bases left in between. CDR1 is MDHEN and CDR2 is SYDVKM in the germline V gene. This CDR3 has 13 amino acids. This CDR3 is CASSLHGNQPQHF. The CDR3 coding sequence is TGTGCCAGCAGTTTACACGGCAATCAGCCCCAGCATTTT.

The rearrangement uses TRBV6-6 and TRBJ2-7; 9 bases are shared with TRBD1. After removal of 5 bases from V and 5 bases from J, the junction contained 10 bases not matched to a gene. The length of the CDR3 is 15 residues. The V gene's germline CDR1 is MNHNY and CDR2 SVGAGI (reference sequence). In nucleotides, the CDR3 is TGTGCCAGCAGTCCCTCCCGGGACAGGGTCCACGAGCAGTACTTC. This translates into CASSPSRDRVHEQYF.

V usage is TRBV2 and J usage is TRBJ2-2; 9 bases are a match to TRBD2. Germline lookup yields CDR1 SNHLY and CDR2 FYNNEI. V dropped 3 bases and J dropped 8; count of bases not matched to a gene: 4. The CDR3 length is 14 residues. The CDR3 here is CASSEASGMGELFF. CDR3 in DNA: TGTGCCAGCAGTGAGGCTAGCGGGATGGGGGAGCTGTTTTTT.

The chain combines TRBV19 with TRBJ1-1; a weak D match, TRBD1 (5 bases). Per the germline V gene, CDR1 is LNHDA and CDR2 is SQIVND (reference sequence). The CDR3 is 14 residues long. Trimming took off 6 bases at V and 3 bases at J, with 14 bases between the two ends. Written as DNA, the CDR3 is TGTGCCAGTAGCCCATGGGGAGGGGACACTGAAGCTTTCTTT. This sequence encodes CASSPWGGDTEAFF.

This CDR3 reads CASNLANAYEQYF. CDR3 DNA: TGTGCCAGCAACCTCGCAAATGCCTACGAGCAGTACTTC. The chain is built from TRBV6-1 and TRBJ2-7; D not resolved. Germline lookup yields CDR1 MNHNS and CDR2 SASEGT. This CDR3 region has 13 residues. V lost 7 bases and J 2 bases, leaving 12 bases between the germline ends.

The J gene is TRBJ2-1, the V gene TRBV11-2, with TRBD2 as a possible D gene (7 bases). The length of the CDR3 is 16 residues. Trimming stripped 1 base from V and 5 bases from J, with 15 bases between. CDR1 and CDR2 from the germline V gene are SGHAT and FQNNGV. The CDR3 region is CASSLVRRGPNNEQFF. The CDR3 DNA sequence: TGTGCCAGCAGCTTAGTCCGGCGGGGGCCCAACAATGAGCAGTTCTTC.

The chain employs TRBV28 and TRBJ1-4; the match to TRBD1 covers 7 bases. V lost 5 bases to trimming and J lost 5 bases; unmatched junction nucleotides: 8. The CDR3 runs 15 residues. Germline CDR1 reads MDHEN; CDR2 reads SYDVKM. The CDR3 reads CASSHLGQENEKLFF. The CDR3 region has the DNA TGTGCCAGCAGTCACCTCGGACAGGAAAATGAAAAACTGTTTTTT.

In its sample, this clone was seen once. The V call is TRBV2, the J call TRBJ2-2; maybe TRBD1 (5 bases). In germline, CDR1 is SNHLY, CDR2 FYNNEI. The germline V and J ends were trimmed by 8 bases and 1 base, with 17 bases remaining between them. The CDR3 extends over 16 amino acids. The CDR3 loop is CASWAGWAENTGELFF. The CDR3 DNA reads as TGTGCCAGCTGGGCAGGGTGGGCTGAGAACACCGGGGAGCTGTTTTTT.

The chain couples TRBV5-1 to TRBJ1-4; 9 nucleotides align to TRBD1. The CDR3 covers 14 residues. Germline V lookup: CDR1 SGHRS, CDR2 YFSETQ. V dropped 5 bases and J dropped 8; count of bases not matched to a gene: 7. CDR3 residues: CASRDRGQGEKLFF. In DNA, the CDR3 is TGCGCCAGCAGGGACAGGGGCCAGGGGGAAAAACTGTTTTTT.

This clone was detected once. This sequence joins TRBV29-1 and TRBJ2-5; D is unresolved. In germline, CDR1 is SQVTM, CDR2 ANQGSEA. V was pared by 6 bases and J by 1 base, with 9 bases between. The CDR3 has 12 amino acids. The CDR3 spells CSVDDIQETQYF. The CDR3 nucleotides read TGCAGCGTAGATGACATCCAAGAGACCCAGTACTTC. The full variable domain, rest sourced from reference TRBV29-1 and TRBJ2-5, is SAVISQKPSRDICQRGTSLTIQCQVDSQVTMMFWYRQQPGQSLTLIATANQGSEATYESGFVIDKFPISRPNLTFSTLTVSNMSPEDSSIYLCSVDDIQETQYFGPGTRLLVL.

The CDR3 DNA reads as TGTGCCAGCAGGACAGGAAACAATGAAAAACTGTTTTTT. It encodes CASRTGNNEKLFF. The chain couples TRBV2 to TRBJ1-4; TRBD1 might be the D (6 bases). The V gene's germline CDR1 is SNHLY and CDR2 FYNNEI. Trimming took off 6 bases at V and 5 bases at J, with 10 bases between the two ends. This CDR3 is 13 amino acids long.

The gene calls are TRBV7-4 and TRBJ1-5; D unresolved. The ends were cut back, 2 bases at V and 0 bases at J, with 14 bases in the middle. This CDR3 region has 17 residues. Germline-derived CDR1 and CDR2 are SGHVT and SQSDAQ. CDR3: CASSLKFVTHSNQPQHF. CDR3 coding DNA: TGTGCCAGCAGCTTAAAGTTCGTAACCCATAGCAATCAGCCCCAGCATTTT.

The chain recombines TRBV9 with TRBJ2-2; D is unresolved. V was pared by 0 bases and J by 1 base, with 19 bases between. Germline CDR1 reads SGDLS; CDR2 reads YYNGEE. This CDR3 spans 19 amino acids. This chain's CDR3 is CASSVGINGWQLNTGELFF. CDR3 bases: TGTGCCAGCAGCGTAGGTATTAATGGGTGGCAGCTGAACACCGGGGAGCTGTTTTTT.

The rearrangement joins TRBV2 to TRBJ2-1; no definite D call. The CDR3 length is 11 residues. Trimming took off 3 bases at V and 9 bases at J, with 6 bases between the two ends. Germline V gene lookup returns CDR1 SNHLY and CDR2 FYNNEI. CDR3 DNA sequence: TGTGCCAGCAGTGACCGCGGTGAGCAGTTCTTC. Translating gives CASSDRGEQFF.

The sample holds one count of this clone. V is TRBV27 and J is TRBJ2-1; 7 nucleotides match TRBD2. Germline CDR1 is MNHEY and CDR2 is SMNVEV (reference sequence). The CDR3 runs 17 residues. The V segment lost 2 bases and the J segment 2 bases; nucleotides outside the gene matches: 9. DNA for the CDR3: TGTGCCAGCAGTTTAGGCGTTGGGGGGGACGCCTACAATGAGCAGTTCTTC. Encoded protein: CASSLGVGGDAYNEQFF.

The rearrangement links TRBV5-1 to TRBJ2-2, with D unresolved. V lost 0 bases and J 5 bases, leaving 11 bases between the germline ends. This CDR3 is 15 amino acids long. Per germline, CDR1 SGHRS and CDR2 YFSETQ. Here the CDR3 DNA reads TGCGCCAGCAGCTTGGCCCCAGAAAGGACCGGGGAGCTGTTTTTT. Protein: CASSLAPERTGELFF. Together with reference TRBV5-1 and TRBJ2-2, the CDR3 gives the full variable domain: KAGVTQTPRYLIKTRGQQVTLSCSPISGHRSVSWYQQTPGQGLQFLFEYFSETQRNKGNFPGRFSGRQFSNSRSEMNVSTLELGDSALYLCASSLAPERTGELFFGEGSRLTVL.

V usage is TRBV19 and J usage is TRBJ2-1; 9 bases agree with TRBD1. V was pared by 5 bases and J by 3 bases, with 20 bases of the junction left unmatched. Germline V lookup: CDR1 LNHDA, CDR2 SQIVND (reference sequence). This CDR3 has 20 residues. DNA of the CDR3: TGTGCCAGTAGTGTCCCCGAGACAGGGGGTCGCGGGCAAGGCTACAATGAGCAGTTCTTC. Its protein product is CASSVPETGGRGQGYNEQFF.